This entry lists 16 T cell receptor beta chains sequenced from one sample in a study of T-cell memory formation after mild COVID-19. TCRdb re-analysed the 5' RACE reads in MiXCR, keeping a single row per CDR3 protein. The table records under 200,000 distinct CDR3 sequences, about 9.9% of them present only once. The sequenced sample consisted of PBMCs or a T cell subset sorted from them (not recorded which). The source of these receptors is a man aged 18-30 years who had mild COVID-19 (a few samples of this study predate the infection). Cell type and time point are not known.

The chain combines TRBV7-9 with TRBJ1-1, with D possibly being TRBD1 (5 bases). The CDR3 contains 15 residues. Looked up from germline, CDR1 is SEHNR and CDR2 is FQNEAQ (reference sequence). V lost 2 bases to trimming and J lost 10 bases, with 20 bases between them. The CDR3 loop reads CASSLSGEGVVAAFF. DNA of the CDR3: TGTGCCAGCAGCTTATCGGGGGAGGGAGTGGTGGCAGCTTTCTTT.

The rearrangement joins TRBV7-8 to TRBJ1-5, with D unclear. Germline lookup yields CDR1 SGHVS and CDR2 FQNEAQ. The CDR3 has 13 residues. Deletions cut 3 bases from V and 2 bases from J, with 5 bases between. The CDR3 sequence: CASSFGGNQPQHF. CDR3 in DNA: TGTGCCAGCAGCTTTGGTGGCAATCAGCCCCAGCATTTT.

This clonotype was seen more than once but under ten times. This rearrangement joins TRBV3-1 to TRBJ1-3, with 8 bases lining up with TRBD1. Unmatched junction bases numbered 7, after V lost 10 bases and J lost 2 bases. CDR1 LGHDT and CDR2 YNNKEL come from the germline V gene (reference sequence). The CDR3 loop spans 14 amino acids. The CDR3 DNA sequence: TGTGCCACTAGGTCGACAGGGGCTGGAAACACCATATATTTT. Amino acids: CATRSTGAGNTIYF.

The table lists this clonotype with a few counts. This sequence joins TRBV9 and TRBJ2-7, with a possible D match to TRBD2 (5 bases). The ends were cut back, 0 bases at V and 0 bases at J, with 7 bases in the middle. Per germline, CDR1 SGDLS and CDR2 YYNGEE. The CDR3 loop spans 14 amino acids. CDR3 nucleotides: TGTGCCAGCAGCGTAGACCTAGCCTCCTACGAGCAGTACTTC. As protein: CASSVDLASYEQYF. Full variable domain (missing parts from reference TRBV9 and TRBJ2-7): DSGVTQTPKHLITATGQRVTLRCSPRSGDLSVYWYQQSLDQGLQFLIQYYNGEERAKGNILERFSAQQFPDLHSELNLSSLELGDSALYFCASSVDLASYEQYFGPGTRLTVT.

This chain uses TRBV7-6 with TRBJ1-2, with D tentatively TRBD1 (6 bases). V lost 6 bases and J lost 0, with 8 bases in between. The CDR3 spans 13 residues. The germline gives CDR1 SGHVS, CDR2 FNYEAQ. CDR3 region: CASSRQANYGYTF. CDR3 in DNA: TGTGCCAGCAGTCGACAGGCTAACTATGGCTACACCTTC.

The V and J genes are TRBV20-1 and TRBJ1-2; 8 bases are shared with TRBD1. The germline V gene has CDR1 DFQATT and CDR2 SNEGSKA (reference sequence). CDR3 length: 13 residues. Losses at the gene ends were 3 bases for V and 6 bases for J; bases not matched to a gene: 6. CDR3 sequence reads: CSARRTGYDGYTF. The CDR3 nucleotides read TGCAGTGCTAGGAGGACAGGGTACGATGGCTACACCTTC.

This chain links TRBV12-3 or TRBV12-4 with TRBJ2-3; no reliable D call. The length of the CDR3 is 13 residues. Deletions cut 3 bases from V and 5 bases from J, with 9 bases between. CDR3 protein: CASSLVRQDTQYF. The CDR3 DNA reads as TGTGCCAGCAGTTTGGTCCGGCAAGATACGCAGTATTTT.

The sample holds a few counts of this clonotype. The chain carries TRBV28 and TRBJ1-3; TRBD1 matches 8 bases. The CDR3 is 16 amino acids. Germline lookup yields CDR1 MDHEN and CDR2 SYDVKM. The V segment lost 5 bases and the J segment 4 bases; nucleotides outside the gene matches: 10. This CDR3 is CASSHRTGTRGNTIYF. In DNA, the CDR3 is TGTGCCAGCAGTCACCGGACAGGGACTCGGGGAAACACCATATATTTT.

This sequence joins TRBV12-3 or TRBV12-4 and TRBJ1-6; TRBD1 agrees at 9 bases. This CDR3 spans 15 amino acids. V lost 5 bases and J lost 7; bases outside the gene matches: 6. CDR3 bases: TGTGCCAGCAGTATCCCGGGACAGGGAAATTCACCCCTCCACTTT. Translation gives CASSIPGQGNSPLHF.

The V call is TRBV11-2, the J call TRBJ1-1, with a weak D call TRBD1 (5 bases). Germline V lookup: CDR1 SGHAT, CDR2 FQNNGV. Trimming took off 5 bases at V and 3 bases at J, with 16 bases between the two ends. This CDR3 has 15 residues. For the CDR3, the DNA is TGTGCCAGCAGCCTAGGCGGGGGGAGAGACACTGAAGCTTTCTTT. This gives the protein CASSLGGGRDTEAFF. Looking up the rest from reference TRBV11-2 and TRBJ1-1 gives the full variable domain: EAGVAQSPRYKIIEKRQSVAFWCNPISGHATLYWYQQILGQGPKLLIQFQNNGVVDDSQLPKDRFSAERLKGVDSTLKIQPAKLEDSAVYLCASSLGGGRDTEAFFGQGTRLTVV.

Ten or more counts support this clonotype. The chain is built from TRBV3-1 and TRBJ1-2, with 8 bases fitting TRBD1. Germline V CDR1 and CDR2: LGHDT, YNNKEL (reference sequence). This CDR3 spans 15 amino acids. J was trimmed by 5 bases and V by 4 bases; bases with no gene match: 9. In DNA form, the CDR3 reads TGTGCCAGCAGCCGAAGAGGGACAGGCGCTTATGGCTACACCTTC. Translated: CASSRRGTGAYGYTF. The whole variable domain, remainder taken from reference TRBV3-1 and TRBJ1-2, is DTAVSQTPKYLVTQMGNDKSIKCEQNLGHDTMYWYKQDSKKFLKIMFSYNNKELIINETVPNRFSPKSPDKAHLNLHINSLELGDSAVYFCASSRRGTGAYGYTFGSGTRLTVV.

This clonotype was seen only a few times. The rearrangement joins TRBV7-9 to TRBJ2-2; 14 nucleotides agree with TRBD2. After removal of 11 bases from V and 0 bases from J, the junction contained 5 bases not matched to a gene. The CDR3 has 16 residues. Germline CDR1 reads SEHNR; CDR2 reads FQNEAQ (reference sequence). The chain's CDR3 is CAGRTSGGTNTGELFF. In DNA, the CDR3 is TGTGCCGGTCGGACTAGCGGGGGGACGAACACCGGGGAGCTGTTTTTT.

The chain uses TRBV3-1 and TRBJ1-5; 9 bases match TRBD1. J lost 7 bases, V lost 2 bases, and 9 bases had no gene match. Germline V gene sequence: CDR1 LGHDT, CDR2 YNNKEL (reference sequence). The CDR3 runs to 16 residues. The CDR3 reads CASSQTGTGIRQPQHF. The DNA of the CDR3 is TGTGCCAGCAGCCAAACCGGGACAGGGATTCGGCAGCCCCAGCATTTT.

The V and J genes are TRBV18 and TRBJ1-1; D unresolved. Trimming stripped 0 bases from V and 4 bases from J, with 9 bases between. The CDR3 consists of 14 residues. Germline CDR1 and CDR2: KGHSH and LQKENI. The CDR3 region has the DNA TGTGCCAGCTCACCACCCACAAGAGGCACTGAAGCTTTCTTT. Encoded protein: CASSPPTRGTEAFF. Combining the CDR3 with reference TRBV18 and TRBJ1-1 gives the whole variable domain NAGVMQNPRHLVRRRGQEARLRCSPMKGHSHVYWYRQLPEEGLKFMVYLQKENIIDESGMPKERFSAEFPKEGPSILRIQQVVRGDSAAYFCASSPPTRGTEAFFGQGTRLTVV.

In this sample, this clonotype turned up many times. This chain connects TRBV7-9 to TRBJ1-1, with a tentative D call TRBD1 (6 bases). V lost 5 bases and J lost 8, with 12 bases in between. The CDR3 contains 12 residues. CDR1 and CDR2 from the germline V gene are SEHNR and FQNEAQ (reference sequence). The CDR3 spells CASSLMGGEAFF. Here the CDR3 DNA reads TGTGCCAGCAGCCTAATGGGGGGCGAAGCTTTCTTT. Variable domain in full (rest from reference TRBV7-9 and TRBJ1-1): DTGVSQNPRHKITKRGQNVTFRCDPISEHNRLYWYRQTLGQGPEFLTYFQNEAQLEKSRLLSDRFSAERPKGSFSTLEIQRTEQGDSAMYLCASSLMGGEAFFGQGTRLTVV.

This clonotype was observed a handful of times. The gene calls are TRBV5-1 and TRBJ2-7, with TRBD2 matching 9 bases. The CDR3 spans 15 residues. J gave up 2 bases and V 0 bases, and 3 bases lay outside the gene matches. The germline gives CDR1 SGHRS, CDR2 YFSETQ. Here the CDR3 reads CASSLGLAVTYEQYF. In DNA, the CDR3 is TGCGCCAGCAGCTTGGGACTAGCGGTAACCTACGAGCAGTACTTC.